This T cell receptor (beta chain) emerged from a study of T cell responses to AZD1222 COVID-19 vaccine. Study-level findings and limits: Vaccine-associated CD4 TCRs spanned spike, dominant at 160-218 and 743-854. Baseline serology detected seropositivity in only six or seven AZD1222 recipients. Reportedly, nearly half the spike-specific TCRs target unmutated variant regions. Every sample of the repertoires postdated the peak T cell response.

Clones were read by immunoSEQ multiplex PCR, and TCRdb kept only the in-frame ones, dropping some. The sample records 150,000 to 200,000 clones, around 90% being singletons. Germline CDR1 reads GTSNPN; CDR2 reads SVGIG (reference sequence). V was clipped by 0 bases and J by 6 bases, with 17 bases between them. The CDR3 spans 15 residues. About this clone itself: Its antigen remains unknown.

The TCR sequence derives from an adult in good health. J is TRBJ1-2 and V is TRBV30, with a possible D match to TRBD1 (6 bases). Here the sequenced sample was peripheral blood, taken on day 0 of AZD1222 vaccination. The chain's CDR3 is CAWSVTAAGVHGYTF. For the CDR3, the DNA is TGTGCCTGGAGTGTGACTGCGGCAGGGGTACATGGCTACACCTTC.